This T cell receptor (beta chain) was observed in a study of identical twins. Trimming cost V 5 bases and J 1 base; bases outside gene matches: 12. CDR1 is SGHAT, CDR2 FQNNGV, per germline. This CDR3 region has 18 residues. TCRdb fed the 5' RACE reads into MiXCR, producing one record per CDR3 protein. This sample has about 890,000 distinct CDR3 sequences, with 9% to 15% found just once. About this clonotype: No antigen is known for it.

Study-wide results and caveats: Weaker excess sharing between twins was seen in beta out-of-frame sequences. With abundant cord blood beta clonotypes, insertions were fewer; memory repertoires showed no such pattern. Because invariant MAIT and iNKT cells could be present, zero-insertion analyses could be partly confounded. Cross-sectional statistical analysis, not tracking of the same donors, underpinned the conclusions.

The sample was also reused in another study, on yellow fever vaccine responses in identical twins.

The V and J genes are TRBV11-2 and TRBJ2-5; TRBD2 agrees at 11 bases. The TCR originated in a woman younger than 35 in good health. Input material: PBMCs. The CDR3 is CASSPPAKTSGAQETQYF. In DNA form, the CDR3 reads TGTGCCAGCAGCCCGCCAGCCAAGACTAGCGGGGCCCAAGAGACCCAGTACTTC.